The rows below give T cell receptor beta chains drawn from one sample of a study of spatial heterogeneity in lung cancer. From the 5' RACE reads, TCRdb called clonotypes with MiXCR, one entry per CDR3 protein. The profile shows roughly 5,700 distinct CDR3 sequences, 16% of them singletons. The input for sequencing was lung tumor tissue, taken at surgery. These receptor sequences come from a male donor with early-stage non-small cell lung cancer. The CDR3 runs from the conserved cysteine through the conserved F or W. The D gene is left open where the match is weak. Clone size is shown for a subset of rows, as once, few, many or a class of expanded clone.

TRBV9	.	TRBJ1-4	medium-sized	CASSVGHPNEKLFF	TGTGCCAGCAGCGTAGGGCACCCGAATGAAAAACTGTTTTTT
TRBV24-1	TRBD1	TRBJ2-1	few	CATSDPTGGRYNEQFF	TGTGCCACCAGTGACCCCACAGGGGGACGCTACAATGAGCAGTTCTTC
TRBV29-1	.	TRBJ2-1	many	CSVGGGRDEQFF	TGCAGCGTGGGAGGGGGGCGCGATGAGCAGTTCTTC
TRBV11-2	.	TRBJ2-1	medium-sized	CASSSTRDLSSYNEQFF	TGTGCCAGCAGCTCTACCAGGGACTTGAGCTCCTACAATGAGCAGTTCTTC
TRBV29-1	.	TRBJ1-4	medium-sized	CSAGRPEEKLFF	TGCAGCGCGGGACGGCCGGAGGAAAAACTGTTTTTT
TRBV7-9	.	TRBJ2-7	.	CASSYAQGLFYEQYF	TGTGCCAGCAGCTACGCACAGGGACTGTTCTACGAGCAGTACTTC
TRBV4-2	TRBD1	TRBJ2-1	medium-sized	CASSRNRGQFNEQFF	TGTGCCAGCAGCCGCAACAGGGGGCAATTCAATGAGCAGTTCTTC
TRBV27	.	TRBJ2-2	many	CASMLGVTGELFF	TGTGCCAGCATGCTCGGGGTCACCGGGGAGCTGTTTTTT
TRBV7-3	TRBD1	TRBJ2-1	medium-sized	CASSNPGQLGNEQFF	TGTGCCAGCAGCAACCCGGGACAGCTTGGCAATGAGCAGTTCTTC
TRBV5-1	.	TRBJ2-3	medium-sized	CASRPQGSTDTQYF	TGCGCCAGCCGTCCGCAGGGCAGCACAGATACGCAGTATTTT
TRBV12-3/TRBV12-4	.	TRBJ2-2	medium-sized	CASSPRQDTGELFF	TGTGCCAGCAGTCCCCGACAGGACACCGGGGAGCTGTTTTTT
TRBV6-1	TRBD1	TRBJ1-2	medium-sized	CASSTGVSGDGYTF	TGTGCCAGCAGTACAGGGGTCAGTGGCGATGGCTACACCTTC
TRBV7-2	.	TRBJ2-6	.	CASMRSSGANVLTF	TGTGCCAGCATGAGGAGCTCTGGGGCCAACGTCCTGACTTTC
TRBV9	.	TRBJ1-6	medium-sized	CASSVAEGNSPLHF	TGTGCCAGCAGCGTAGCGGAGGGAAATTCACCCCTCCACTTT
TRBV3-1	.	TRBJ1-5	large	CASSQDPGSNQPQHF	TGTGCCAGCAGCCAAGATCCAGGTAGCAATCAGCCCCAGCATTTT
TRBV12-3/TRBV12-4	.	TRBJ1-1	medium-sized	CASTMQLGTEAFF	TGTGCCAGCACAATGCAGCTGGGCACTGAAGCTTTCTTT
TRBV7-7	.	TRBJ1-4	medium-sized	CASSSDVGEKLFF	TGTGCTAGCAGCTCCGACGTAGGTGAAAAACTGTTTTTT
TRBV14	.	TRBJ2-7	.	CASSQVTGTSYEQYF	TGTGCCAGCAGCCAAGTTACAGGTACCTCCTACGAGCAGTACTTC
TRBV7-2	.	TRBJ2-5	.	CASKAAGLYQETQYF	TGTGCCAGCAAAGCGGCGGGGCTGTACCAAGAGACCCAGTACTTC
TRBV7-8	TRBD1	TRBJ2-7	few	CASSLNPLVGTVPYEQYF	TGTGCCAGCAGCCTCAATCCCCTTGTTGGGACAGTTCCCTACGAGCAGTACTTC
TRBV19	TRBD1	TRBJ1-5	medium-sized	CASSSGTGGNQPQHF	TGTGCCAGTAGTTCCGGGACAGGGGGAAATCAGCCCCAGCATTTT
TRBV6-6	TRBD1	TRBJ2-3	.	CASSSDRGRTDTQYF	TGTGCCAGCAGTTCCGACAGGGGGCGAACAGATACGCAGTATTTT
TRBV27	TRBD2	TRBJ2-7	medium-sized	CASSLPSGGGEQYF	TGTGCCAGCAGTTTACCTAGCGGAGGCGGGGAGCAGTACTTC
TRBV15	.	TRBJ2-5	medium-sized	CATSRVDRQETQYF	TGTGCCACCAGCAGGGTCGACAGACAAGAGACCCAGTACTTC
TRBV7-2	.	TRBJ2-3	few	CASRFGGGTDTQYF	TGTGCCAGCAGGTTTGGCGGGGGCACAGATACGCAGTATTTT
TRBV20-1	TRBD2	TRBJ2-1	medium-sized	CSARSPRLAGGINEQFF	TGCAGTGCTAGATCGCCCCGACTAGCGGGGGGGATCAATGAGCAGTTCTTC
TRBV20-1	.	TRBJ1-6	medium-sized	CSASSGPGRNSPLHF	TGCAGTGCTAGTAGTGGTCCCGGGAGGAATTCACCCCTCCACTTT
TRBV20-1	TRBD1	TRBJ2-7	medium-sized	CSARDIRGQTYEQYF	TGCAGTGCTAGAGATATTAGGGGACAGACCTACGAGCAGTACTTC
TRBV7-9	TRBD2	TRBJ2-7	.	CASSPGLAGGYEQYF	TGTGCCAGCAGCCCGGGACTAGCGGGTGGGTACGAGCAGTACTTC
TRBV5-6	TRBD1	TRBJ2-5	medium-sized	CASSRDRGGETQYF	TGTGCCAGCAGCCGAGACAGGGGTGGAGAGACCCAGTACTTC
TRBV28	.	TRBJ2-5	medium-sized	CASSPGIRGGETQYF	TGTGCCAGCAGCCCCGGGATACGAGGGGGAGAGACCCAGTACTTC
TRBV24-1	TRBD2	TRBJ2-2	medium-sized	CATSDLPSGGAGELFF	TGTGCCACCAGTGATTTGCCTAGCGGGGGGGCCGGGGAGCTGTTTTTT
TRBV10-1	.	TRBJ1-1	.	CASSRQWAGEAFF	TGCGCCAGCAGTAGACAGTGGGCCGGGGAAGCTTTCTTT